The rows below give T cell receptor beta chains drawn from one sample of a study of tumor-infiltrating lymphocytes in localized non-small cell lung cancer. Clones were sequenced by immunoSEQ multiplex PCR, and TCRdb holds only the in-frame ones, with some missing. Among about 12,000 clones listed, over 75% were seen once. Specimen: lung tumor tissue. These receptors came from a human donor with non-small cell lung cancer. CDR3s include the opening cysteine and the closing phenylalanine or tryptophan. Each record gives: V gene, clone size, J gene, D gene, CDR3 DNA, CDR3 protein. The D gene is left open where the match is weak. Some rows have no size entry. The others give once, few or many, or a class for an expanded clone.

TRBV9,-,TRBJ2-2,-,TGTGCCAGCAGCCTGCGGACTGAAAACACCGGGGAGCTGTTTTTT,CASSLRTENTGELFF
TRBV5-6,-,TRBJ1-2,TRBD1,TGTGCCACCACTTACAGGGGGCAGAACTATGGCTACACCTTC,CATTYRGQNYGYTF
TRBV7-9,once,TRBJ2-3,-,TGTGCCAGCAGCTTACTAAACTCCGGCACAGATACGCAGTATTTT,CASSLLNSGTDTQYF
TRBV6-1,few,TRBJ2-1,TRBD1,TGTGCCAGCAGGAAGGACAGGGGATCCAATGAGCAGTTCTTC,CASRKDRGSNEQFF
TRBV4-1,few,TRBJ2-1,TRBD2,TGTGCCAGCAGCCAAGAGTCTAGCGGGAGGGTTGATGAGCAGTTCTTC,CASSQESSGRVDEQFF
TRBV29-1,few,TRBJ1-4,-,TGCAGCGTTGCCTATAGTGGGGGAGAGAAACTGTTTTTT,CSVAYSGGEKLFF
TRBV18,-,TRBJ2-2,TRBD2,TGTGCCAGCTCGCGGACTAGCGGGAGCACCGGGGAGCTGTTTTTT,CASSRTSGSTGELFF
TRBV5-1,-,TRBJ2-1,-,TGCGCCAGCAGCTATACGTCGTATGAGCAGTTCTTC,CASSYTSYEQFF
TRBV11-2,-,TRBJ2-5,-,TGTGCCAGCAGCTTCCCCCGGGCAGCCGTGGGGAGAGAGACCCAGTACTTC,CASSFPRAAVGRETQYF
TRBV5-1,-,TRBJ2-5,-,TGCGCCAGCAGCTTGTTAGGTAGAGAGACCCAGTACTTC,CASSLLGRETQYF
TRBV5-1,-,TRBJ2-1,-,TGCGCCAGCAGCCCAGCGGGCCCCAGCTCCTACAATGAGCAGTTCTTC,CASSPAGPSSYNEQFF
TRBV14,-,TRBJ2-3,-,TGTGCCAGCAGCCAGGGGAGCGGGTCACTTCATACGCAGTATTTT,CASSQGSGSLHTQYF
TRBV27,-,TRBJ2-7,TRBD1,TGTGCCAGCAGTACTCGGACAGGGACCTACGAGCAGTACTTC,CASSTRTGTYEQYF
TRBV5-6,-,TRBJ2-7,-,TGTGCCAGCATTCTGAACTGGTGGGCTGGTCAGTACTTC,CASILNWWAGQYF
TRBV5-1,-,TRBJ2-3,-,TGCGCCAGCAGCTCGGACGGGGCGAGGGGTACGCAGTATTTT,CASSSDGARGTQYF
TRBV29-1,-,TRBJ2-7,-,TGCAGCGTTGTTTCAGGGAGCTACGAGCAGTACTTC,CSVVSGSYEQYF